A selection of T cell receptor beta chains follows, all from one sample in a study of blood T cell repertoires in COVID-19. Sequencing was performed with immunoSEQ multiplex PCR; in TCRdb, only in-frame clones are kept and a portion is missing. The data show about 140,000 clones, approximately 80% seen once. The specimen was peripheral blood. The receptor set was obtained from a human donor in a cohort sampled during active COVID-19. Both conserved end residues are part of each CDR3. Each record gives: V gene, clone size, J gene, D gene, CDR3 length, CDR3 DNA, CDR3 protein. D genes are given only for firm matches. Clone size, where shown, is once, few, many, or a class for clones that have expanded.

>TRBV5-1|-|TRBJ2-7|TRBD1|17
TGCGCCAGCAGCTTGGCCTTCGGGACAGGGGTTGGGTACGAGCAGTACTTC
CASSLAFGTGVGYEQYF
>TRBV6-5|-|TRBJ2-5|-|14
TGTGCCAGCAGCCGCGGGACGGCTCAAGAGACCCAGTACTTC
CASSRGTAQETQYF
>TRBV28|-|TRBJ1-3|-|15
TGTGCCAGCAGCCTTACAAGGAGCTCTGGAAACACCATATATTTT
CASSLTRSSGNTIYF
>TRBV6-2/TRBV6-3|-|TRBJ1-2|-|15
TGTGCCAGCAGTTTTCTCCGGAGGACTAACTATGGCTACACCTTC
CASSFLRRTNYGYTF
>TRBV9|-|TRBJ2-3|-|15
TGTGCCAGCACCCGAGCGCCCTCTAGCACAGATACGCAGTATTTT
CASTRAPSSTDTQYF
>TRBV15|-|TRBJ2-7|-|15
TGTGCCACCAGCAGAGACAAACTTCTACGCTACGAGCAGTACTTC
CATSRDKLLRYEQYF
>TRBV11-2|-|TRBJ2-5|TRBD1|13
TGTGCCAGCACACAGGGGGACCAAGAGACCCAGTACTTC
CASTQGDQETQYF
>TRBV9|-|TRBJ2-1|TRBD2|15
TGTGCCAGCAGCGTAGTATCGGGAGGGGCCAATGAGCAGTTCTTC
CASSVVSGGANEQFF
>TRBV13|-|TRBJ1-5|-|14
TGTGCCAGCAGCTTAAGGACAGAGGATCAGCCCCAGCATTTT
CASSLRTEDQPQHF
>TRBV19|-|TRBJ2-2|TRBD1|16
TGTGCCAGTAGGTTGCGGGACAGGGGTAACACCGGGGAGCTGTTTTTT
CASRLRDRGNTGELFF
>TRBV5-6|-|TRBJ2-7|TRBD2|15
TGTGCCAGCAGCTTGGTTCTAGCGGGAAGCTACGAGCAGTACTTC
CASSLVLAGSYEQYF
>TRBV7-9|-|TRBJ2-5|-|14
TGTGCCAGCAGCCTTAGAATCTCCGGGGAGACCCAGTACTTC
CASSLRISGETQYF
>TRBV28|-|TRBJ2-7|TRBD2|18
TGTGCCAGCACGACGAGACTGAGGACTAGCGACAAGATATACGAGCAGTACTTC
CASTTRLRTSDKIYEQYF
>TRBV7-9|many|TRBJ1-4|-|12
TGTGCCAGCACCCCGGGTGGTGAAAAACTGTTTTTT
CASTPGGEKLFF
>TRBV7-2|-|TRBJ2-7|-|14
TGTGCCAGCAGCTCGCAAGCAGGGGACTACGAGCAGTACTTC
CASSSQAGDYEQYF
>TRBV28|-|TRBJ2-6|-|16
TGTGCCAGCAGTGCGGACACCGACTCTGGGGCCAACGTCCTGACTTTC
CASSADTDSGANVLTF
>TRBV19|-|TRBJ1-5|-|17
TGTGCCAGTAGAGTTCGGGGGGCAGGAGGTAGCAATCAGCCCCAGCATTTT
CASRVRGAGGSNQPQHF
>TRBV27|-|TRBJ1-1|TRBD1|17
TGTGCCACCAAACGACAGGGTCACAACCGAGGGATCACTGAAGCTTTCTTT
CATKRQGHNRGITEAFF
>TRBV4-1|-|TRBJ1-2|-|14
TGCGCCAGCAGCCAAAGGACTTCTCAGACTGGCTACACCTTC
CASSQRTSQTGYTF
>TRBV7-9|-|TRBJ2-7|TRBD2|13
TGTGCCAGCAGCCCGACTAGCGGAAACGAGCAGTACTTC
CASSPTSGNEQYF
>TRBV18|-|TRBJ2-1|TRBD1|12
TGTGCCAGCACCGGACAGGTCAATGAGCAGTTCTTC
CASTGQVNEQFF
>TRBV19|-|TRBJ2-7|-|12
TGTGCCAGTAGTACGGTCAATTCTGAGCAGTACTTC
CASSTVNSEQYF
>TRBV4-3|-|TRBJ2-1|TRBD1|16
TGCGCCAGCAGCCGATGGCTACAACAGGGGGCGAATGAGCAGTTCTTC
CASSRWLQQGANEQFF
>TRBV6-6|many|TRBJ2-1|TRBD2|14
TGTGCCAGCTCCTTAGCGGGAGACTACAATGAGCAGTTCTTC
CASSLAGDYNEQFF
>TRBV5-1|-|TRBJ1-4|-|13
TGCGCCAGCAGCTTACAGGGCGAGGAAAAACTGTTTTTT
CASSLQGEEKLFF
>TRBV29-1|-|TRBJ1-1|TRBD1|12
TGCAGCGCTGAGTCAGGGGGCACTGAAGCTTTCTTT
CSAESGGTEAFF
>TRBV9|-|TRBJ1-5|-|15
TGTGCCAGCAGCGTAGGCTCAGGTAGCAATCAGCCCCAGCATTTT
CASSVGSGSNQPQHF
>TRBV2|-|TRBJ2-7|-|13
TGTGCCAGCAGTGAAGCGCGAGGTTCCGAGCAGTACTTC
CASSEARGSEQYF
>TRBV4-3|-|TRBJ2-3|-|17
TGCGCCAGCAGCTTTTCCACGCAGGTTTGGAACACAGATACGCAGTATTTT
CASSFSTQVWNTDTQYF
>TRBV5-1|-|TRBJ2-1|TRBD2|16
TGCGCCAGCAGTTCGGGACTAGCGGGACCGCGCAATGAGCAGTTCTTC
CASSSGLAGPRNEQFF
>TRBV5-4|-|TRBJ2-7|TRBD2|20
TGTGCCAGCAGCCCGGGGAGGGGGCCGGGACTAGCGTCGAGCTCCTACGAGCAGTACTTC
CASSPGRGPGLASSSYEQYF
>TRBV19|-|TRBJ2-5|TRBD1|13
TGTGCCAGTAGTTCGACAGGGGAAGAGACCCAGTACTTC
CASSSTGEETQYF
>TRBV3-1/TRBV3-2|-|TRBJ2-5|TRBD2|17
TGTGCCAGCAGCCCCCAACCGGGACTAGCGATTCAAGAGACCCAGTACTTC
CASSPQPGLAIQETQYF
>TRBV3-1/TRBV3-2|-|TRBJ2-3|TRBD2|15
TGTGCCAGCAGCCAGTACCCGGGAGGAACAGATACGCAGTATTTT
CASSQYPGGTDTQYF
>TRBV28|-|TRBJ2-7|TRBD2|14
TGTGCCAGCAGAGGACTAGCGGCCCCCTACGAGCAGTACTTC
CASRGLAAPYEQYF
>TRBV28|-|TRBJ2-7|-|13
TGTGCCAGCAGTCTTCGACAGGCCTACGAGCAGTACTTC
CASSLRQAYEQYF
>TRBV7-9|-|TRBJ2-1|TRBD2|15
TGTGCCAGCAGCCGGGTAGCGGGAGTTGCGAATGAGCAGTTCTTC
CASSRVAGVANEQFF
>TRBV10-3|once|TRBJ2-4|-|14
TGTGCCATCAGTGAGGACAGCCCCAAAAACATTCAGTACTTC
CAISEDSPKNIQYF
>TRBV4-2|-|TRBJ2-3|TRBD2|16
TGTGCCAGCAGCCAAAATGACCGGGGGGTCGCAGATACGCAGTATTTT
CASSQNDRGVADTQYF
>TRBV24-1|-|TRBJ2-7|-|15
TGTGCCACCAGTGATGTGTGGACAGAAACCTACGAGCAGTACTTC
CATSDVWTETYEQYF
>TRBV7-8|-|TRBJ2-5|TRBD1|14
TGTGCCAGCAGCTTATCAGGGGGCCAAGAGACCCAGTACTTC
CASSLSGGQETQYF
>TRBV10-3|few|TRBJ1-6|-|16
TGTGCCATCAGTGAGTCGGGGGCCGTTTCCATTTCACCCCTCCACTTT
CAISESGAVSISPLHF
>TRBV24-1|-|TRBJ2-7|-|19
TGTGCCACCAGTGATTACGGACACCGTAGAAAACACAGCTCCTACGAGCAGTACTTC
CATSDYGHRRKHSSYEQYF
>TRBV20-1|-|TRBJ1-2|-|11
TGCAGTGCTCTGGAGGGATATGGCTACACCTTC
CSALEGYGYTF
>TRBV28|-|TRBJ2-7|-|16
TGTGCCAGCAGAATTTCACAGGGTTATCATACCTACGAGCAGTACTTC
CASRISQGYHTYEQYF
>TRBV7-9|-|TRBJ1-3|TRBD1|16
TGTGCCAGCAGCTTAGTTTGGACAGGTCGTGGAAACACCATATATTTT
CASSLVWTGRGNTIYF
>TRBV7-8|-|TRBJ1-2|TRBD1|15
TGTGCCAGCAGCTTAGCGGAGACAGGGCCCAATGGCTACACCTTC
CASSLAETGPNGYTF